The present T cell receptor (beta chain) was sequenced within a study of cytomegalovirus exposure and HLA in healthy donors. Note on this clone: Its cognate antigen is unknown.

V lost 0 bases, J lost 5 bases, and 15 bases stayed unmatched. The CDR3 is made up of 18 amino acids. From germline, CDR1 is MNHEY and CDR2 SMNVEV (reference sequence). The protocol was immunoSEQ multiplex PCR, while the TCRdb copy is restricted to in-frame clones and leaves out a portion. The table lists tens of thousands of clones, roughly 89% of them singletons. Study observations and caveats: In vitro confirmation showed three CMV-associated chains to be CMV antigen specific.

This clonotype was sampled from a woman aged 18-30 years in good health and CMV-seronegative. The sample taken for sequencing was PBMCs. V usage is TRBV27 and J usage is TRBJ2-5; TRBD2 matches at 7 bases. The CDR3 loop is CASSLSTGGSISMETQYF. CDR3 in DNA: TGTGCCAGCAGTTTATCGACTGGCGGGAGTATTAGTATGGAGACCCAGTACTTC.